This T cell receptor (beta chain) was captured in a study of T cell responses to AZD1222 COVID-19 vaccine. Study outcomes and limitations: Unmutated variant regions reportedly attract nearly half of all spike-specific TCRs. Donors, mostly white British, included more females; clonal diversity was possibly underestimated. Just five to seven people given AZD1222 tested seropositive at baseline.

Pooling was applied to second doses at about 4 or about 12 weeks. Clones were sequenced by immunoSEQ multiplex PCR, and TCRdb holds only the in-frame ones, with some missing. The table lists about 99,000 clones, approximately 91% of them singletons. On this clone: No antigen is known for it.

The length of the CDR3 is 14 residues. The germline CDR1 and CDR2 sequences are KGHDR and SFDVKD. The ends were cut back, 6 bases at V and 7 bases at J, with 17 bases in the middle. The chain uses TRBV24-1 and TRBJ2-5; D possibly corresponds to TRBD1 (5 bases). The TCR sequence derives from an adult who received the AZD1222 COVID-19 vaccine. The sample was peripheral blood, taken 28 days after the second AZD1222 dose. The CDR3 coding sequence is TGTGCCACCAGTACAACCTGGGGCTTAGGGACCCAGTACTTC. As protein: CATSTTWGLGTQYF.